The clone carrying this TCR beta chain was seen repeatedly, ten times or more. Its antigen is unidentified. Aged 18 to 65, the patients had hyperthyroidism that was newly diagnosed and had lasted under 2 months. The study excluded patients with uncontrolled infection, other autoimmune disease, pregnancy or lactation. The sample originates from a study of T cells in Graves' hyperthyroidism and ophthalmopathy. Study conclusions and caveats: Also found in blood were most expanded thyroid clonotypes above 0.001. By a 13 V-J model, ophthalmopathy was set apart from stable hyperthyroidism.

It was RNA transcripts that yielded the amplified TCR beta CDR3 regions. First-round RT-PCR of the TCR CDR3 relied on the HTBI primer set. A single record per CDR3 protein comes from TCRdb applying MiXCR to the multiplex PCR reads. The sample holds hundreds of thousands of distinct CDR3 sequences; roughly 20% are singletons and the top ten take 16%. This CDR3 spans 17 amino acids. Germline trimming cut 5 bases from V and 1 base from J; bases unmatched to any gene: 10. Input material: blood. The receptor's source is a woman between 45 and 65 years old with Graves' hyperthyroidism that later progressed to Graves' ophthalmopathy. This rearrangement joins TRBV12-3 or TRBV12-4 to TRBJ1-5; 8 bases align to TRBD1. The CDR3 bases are TGTGCCAGCAGTCTCGGGACAGGTGGGAAGAGCAATCAGCCCCAGCATTTT. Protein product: CASSLGTGGKSNQPQHF.